A selection of T cell receptor beta chains follows, all from one sample in a study of lymphopenia after photon versus proton radiotherapy. TCRdb keeps only in-frame clones here, not all; method: immunoSEQ multiplex PCR. The data contain some 42,000 clones, around 83% of them singletons. Sequences were derived from peripheral blood, sampled from a patient treated with proton-based radiotherapy. These receptors all come from a woman in her 70s with pancreatic cancer. The CDR3 runs from the conserved cysteine through the conserved F or W. The D gene is left open where the match is weak. The listing skips clone size in some rows; elsewhere it reads once, few, many or a size class.

cdr3_aa: CASSFGTEGGKAFF
cdr3_length: 14
j_call: TRBJ1-1
v_call: TRBV6-5
d_call: -
clone_size: -

cdr3_aa: CATGTQYNEQFF
cdr3_length: 12
j_call: TRBJ2-1
v_call: TRBV28
d_call: -
clone_size: -

cdr3_aa: CASSDRGNGYTF
cdr3_length: 12
j_call: TRBJ1-2
v_call: TRBV19
d_call: TRBD1
clone_size: few

cdr3_aa: CASSRRRTAGAPGANVLTF
cdr3_length: 19
j_call: TRBJ2-6
v_call: TRBV5-6
d_call: TRBD2
clone_size: few

cdr3_aa: CSVRTGGYEQYF
cdr3_length: 12
j_call: TRBJ2-7
v_call: TRBV29-1
d_call: TRBD1
clone_size: -

cdr3_aa: CASFPWPRSGNTIYF
cdr3_length: 15
j_call: TRBJ1-3
v_call: TRBV28
d_call: -
clone_size: -

cdr3_aa: CASSQDSRGLRGGANVLTF
cdr3_length: 19
j_call: TRBJ2-6
v_call: TRBV4-2
d_call: -
clone_size: once

cdr3_aa: CASSLAGFDGYTF
cdr3_length: 13
j_call: TRBJ1-2
v_call: TRBV13
d_call: -
clone_size: once

cdr3_aa: CASGRGSTDTQYF
cdr3_length: 13
j_call: TRBJ2-3
v_call: TRBV7-2
d_call: -
clone_size: -

cdr3_aa: CASSLNGDYTDTQYF
cdr3_length: 15
j_call: TRBJ2-3
v_call: TRBV6-5
d_call: TRBD2
clone_size: few

cdr3_aa: CASSVASNDRTDTEAFF
cdr3_length: 17
j_call: TRBJ1-1
v_call: TRBV9
d_call: -
clone_size: -

cdr3_aa: CASSRQVRQGNQPQHF
cdr3_length: 16
j_call: TRBJ1-5
v_call: TRBV21-1
d_call: -
clone_size: -

cdr3_aa: CASSAGRAPEAFF
cdr3_length: 13
j_call: TRBJ1-1
v_call: TRBV6-1
d_call: -
clone_size: once

cdr3_aa: CASRPRSSGGSQPQHF
cdr3_length: 16
j_call: TRBJ1-5
v_call: TRBV19
d_call: -
clone_size: -

cdr3_aa: CASSPDLRGSPLHF
cdr3_length: 14
j_call: TRBJ1-6
v_call: TRBV18
d_call: -
clone_size: -

cdr3_aa: CAWSVRQGEVYSNQPQHF
cdr3_length: 18
j_call: TRBJ1-5
v_call: TRBV30
d_call: TRBD1
clone_size: -

cdr3_aa: CASSSRQGDGYTF
cdr3_length: 13
j_call: TRBJ1-2
v_call: TRBV6-1
d_call: -
clone_size: once

cdr3_aa: CAWSQHYEQYF
cdr3_length: 11
j_call: TRBJ2-7
v_call: TRBV30
d_call: -
clone_size: -

cdr3_aa: CASSAPSGSSTDTQYF
cdr3_length: 16
j_call: TRBJ2-3
v_call: TRBV19
d_call: -
clone_size: -

cdr3_aa: CASSIDGTASEQYF
cdr3_length: 14
j_call: TRBJ2-7
v_call: TRBV19
d_call: -
clone_size: few

cdr3_aa: CASSSGTSGRYSYEQYF
cdr3_length: 17
j_call: TRBJ2-7
v_call: TRBV11-2
d_call: TRBD2
clone_size: -

cdr3_aa: CAISDPLGPTQYF
cdr3_length: 13
j_call: TRBJ2-7
v_call: TRBV10-3
d_call: -
clone_size: -

cdr3_aa: CASSVPSGFSYNEQFF
cdr3_length: 16
j_call: TRBJ2-1
v_call: TRBV6-1
d_call: -
clone_size: -

cdr3_aa: CASSVGQLLLGTEAFF
cdr3_length: 16
j_call: TRBJ1-1
v_call: TRBV27
d_call: TRBD1
clone_size: -

cdr3_aa: CASSIRVYEQFF
cdr3_length: 12
j_call: TRBJ2-1
v_call: TRBV19
d_call: -
clone_size: -

cdr3_aa: CASSFYDRGPDTQYF
cdr3_length: 15
j_call: TRBJ2-3
v_call: TRBV5-4
d_call: TRBD1
clone_size: -

cdr3_aa: CASSPRGGWGGANVLTF
cdr3_length: 17
j_call: TRBJ2-6
v_call: TRBV11-2
d_call: TRBD2
clone_size: -

cdr3_aa: CASSSHGIGYGYTF
cdr3_length: 14
j_call: TRBJ1-2
v_call: TRBV28
d_call: -
clone_size: once

cdr3_aa: CASSTLTGTPAAFF
cdr3_length: 14
j_call: TRBJ1-1
v_call: TRBV7-2
d_call: -
clone_size: -

cdr3_aa: CASGTQGAGTEAFF
cdr3_length: 14
j_call: TRBJ1-1
v_call: TRBV25-1
d_call: TRBD1
clone_size: once

cdr3_aa: CASSRAGSGEKLFF
cdr3_length: 14
j_call: TRBJ1-4
v_call: TRBV19
d_call: -
clone_size: -